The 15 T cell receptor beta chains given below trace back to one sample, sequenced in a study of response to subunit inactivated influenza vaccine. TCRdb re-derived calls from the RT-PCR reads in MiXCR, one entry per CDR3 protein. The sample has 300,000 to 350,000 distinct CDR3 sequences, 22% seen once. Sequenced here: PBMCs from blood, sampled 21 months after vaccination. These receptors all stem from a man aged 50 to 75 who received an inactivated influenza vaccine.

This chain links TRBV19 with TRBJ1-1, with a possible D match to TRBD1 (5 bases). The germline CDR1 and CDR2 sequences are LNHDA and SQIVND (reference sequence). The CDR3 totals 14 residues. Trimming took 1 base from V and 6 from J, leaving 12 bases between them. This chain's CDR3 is CASSIGWGRPEAFF. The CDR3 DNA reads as TGTGCCAGTAGTATAGGTTGGGGGAGGCCTGAAGCTTTCTTT.

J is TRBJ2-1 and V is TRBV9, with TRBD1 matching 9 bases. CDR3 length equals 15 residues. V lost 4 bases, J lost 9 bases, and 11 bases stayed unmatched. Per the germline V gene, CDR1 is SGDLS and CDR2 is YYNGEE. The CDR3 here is CASSLSGTGLGEQFF. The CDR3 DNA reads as TGTGCCAGCAGCTTATCCGGGACAGGGCTCGGTGAGCAGTTCTTC.

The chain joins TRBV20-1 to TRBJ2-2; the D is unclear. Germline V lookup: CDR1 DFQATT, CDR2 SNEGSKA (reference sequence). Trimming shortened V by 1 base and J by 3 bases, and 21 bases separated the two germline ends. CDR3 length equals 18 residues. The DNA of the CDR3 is TGCAGTGCTAGAGGAGGTCCCGGTCGCGAACCCTACACCGGGGAGCTGTTTTTT. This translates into CSARGGPGREPYTGELFF.

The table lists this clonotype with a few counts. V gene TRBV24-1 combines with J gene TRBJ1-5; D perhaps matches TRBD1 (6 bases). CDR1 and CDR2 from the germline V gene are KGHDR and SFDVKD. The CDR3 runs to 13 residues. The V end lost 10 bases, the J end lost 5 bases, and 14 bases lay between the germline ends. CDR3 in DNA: TGTGCCACATCGCTACGGGGGCATCAGCCCCAGCATTTT. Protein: CATSLRGHQPQHF.

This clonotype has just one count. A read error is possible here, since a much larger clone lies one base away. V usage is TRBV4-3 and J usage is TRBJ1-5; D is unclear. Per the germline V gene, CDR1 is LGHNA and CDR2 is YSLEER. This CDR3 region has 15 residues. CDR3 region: CASSQDAVSNQTQHF. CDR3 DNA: TGCGCCAGCAGCCAAGATGCGGTTAGCAATCAGACCCAGCATTTT.

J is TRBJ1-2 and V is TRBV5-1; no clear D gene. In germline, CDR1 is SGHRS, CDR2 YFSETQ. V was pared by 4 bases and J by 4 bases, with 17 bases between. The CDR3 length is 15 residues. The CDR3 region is CASSIGPDWAYGYTF. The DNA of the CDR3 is TGCGCCAGCAGCATAGGACCAGATTGGGCCTATGGCTACACCTTC.

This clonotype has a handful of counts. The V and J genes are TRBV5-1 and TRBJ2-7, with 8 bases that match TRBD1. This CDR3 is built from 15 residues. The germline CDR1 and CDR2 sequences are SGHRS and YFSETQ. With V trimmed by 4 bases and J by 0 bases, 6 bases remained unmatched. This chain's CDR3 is CASSLDRAFSYEQYF. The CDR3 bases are TGCGCCAGCAGCCTGGACAGGGCGTTCTCCTACGAGCAGTACTTC.

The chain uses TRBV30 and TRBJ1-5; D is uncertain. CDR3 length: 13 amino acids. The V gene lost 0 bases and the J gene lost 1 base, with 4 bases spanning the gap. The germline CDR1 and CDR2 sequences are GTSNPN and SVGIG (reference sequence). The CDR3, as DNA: TGTGCCTGGAGTGTAGTAAGCAATCAGCCCCAGCATTTT. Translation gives CAWSVVSNQPQHF.

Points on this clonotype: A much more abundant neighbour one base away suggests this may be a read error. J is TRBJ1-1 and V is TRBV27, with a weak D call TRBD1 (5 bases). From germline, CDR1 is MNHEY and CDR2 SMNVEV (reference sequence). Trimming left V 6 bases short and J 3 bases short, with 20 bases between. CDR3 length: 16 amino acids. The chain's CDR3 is CASRAILTVGYTEAFF. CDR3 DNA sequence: TGTGCCAGCAGGGCGATTTTGACAGTAGGGTACACTGAAGCTTTCTTT.

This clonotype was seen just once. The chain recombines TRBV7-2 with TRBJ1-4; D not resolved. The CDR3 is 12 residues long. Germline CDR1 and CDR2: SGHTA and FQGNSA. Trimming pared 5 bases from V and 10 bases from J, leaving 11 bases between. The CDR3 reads CASSLGLVKLFF. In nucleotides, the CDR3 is TGTGCCAGCAGCCTCGGGCTGGTAAAACTGTTTTTT.

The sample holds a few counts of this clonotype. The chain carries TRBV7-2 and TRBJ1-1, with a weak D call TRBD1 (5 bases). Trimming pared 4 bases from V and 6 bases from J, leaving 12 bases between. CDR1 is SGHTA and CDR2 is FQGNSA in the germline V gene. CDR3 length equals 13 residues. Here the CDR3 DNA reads TGTGCCAGCAGCTGGGGCAGAACCCCTGAAGCTTTCTTT. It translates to CASSWGRTPEAFF.

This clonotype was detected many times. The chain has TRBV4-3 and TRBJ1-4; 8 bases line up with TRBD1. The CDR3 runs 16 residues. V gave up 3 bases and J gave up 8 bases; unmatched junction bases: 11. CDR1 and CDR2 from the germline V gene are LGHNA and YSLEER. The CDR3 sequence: CASSQEYRQGHEKLFF. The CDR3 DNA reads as TGCGCCAGCAGCCAGGAATACCGACAGGGGCACGAAAAACTGTTTTTT.

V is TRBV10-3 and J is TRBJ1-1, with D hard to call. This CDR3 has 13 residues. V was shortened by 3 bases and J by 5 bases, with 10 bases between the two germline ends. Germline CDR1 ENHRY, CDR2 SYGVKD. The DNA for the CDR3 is TGTGCCATCAGTGACAGTCTAGTTACTGAAGCTTTCTTT. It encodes CAISDSLVTEAFF.

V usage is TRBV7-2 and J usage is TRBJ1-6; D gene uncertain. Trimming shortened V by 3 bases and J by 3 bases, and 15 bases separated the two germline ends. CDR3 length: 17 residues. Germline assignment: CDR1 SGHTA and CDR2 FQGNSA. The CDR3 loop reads CASSFTITESYNSPLHF. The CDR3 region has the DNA TGTGCCAGCAGCTTCACGATAACAGAGAGCTATAATTCACCCCTCCACTTT.

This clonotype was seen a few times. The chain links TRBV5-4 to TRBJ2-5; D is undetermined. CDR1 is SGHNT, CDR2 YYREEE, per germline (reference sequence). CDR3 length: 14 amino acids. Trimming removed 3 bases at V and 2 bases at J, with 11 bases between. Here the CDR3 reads CASSSRGFQETQYF. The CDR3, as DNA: TGTGCCAGCAGCTCCAGAGGCTTTCAAGAGACCCAGTACTTC.